This T cell receptor (beta chain) is drawn from a study of blood T cells in healthy people across ages (dated by TCRdb to between 2015 and 2017). Regarding the complete study: In model experiments, template switching captured about one uniquely barcoded TCR beta cDNA molecule for every two T cells. Using deep sequencing normalized with unique cDNA molecular identifiers, the study measured how TCR beta repertoire diversity changes with age. Donors were grouped into four age groups: young (average approximately 16 years), middle-aged (roughly 40), aged (around 60) and long-lived (over 80). Donors of different ages were randomly distributed across sequencing lanes to avoid experimental bias. Two additional independent replicas of 1 million unique cDNA reads from the same blood draw were analyzed for two donors (one aged 18 to 29 and one aged 80 or older).

Libraries were built with 5' RACE. Sequenced on an Illumina HiSeq 2500. A second about 7 to 11 cycle PCR used a sample-barcoded 5' primer and a J-beta primer mix. A unique molecular identifier was introduced onto each TCR beta cDNA molecule by a template-switch 5' adaptor carrying 12 random nucleotides. Each sample yielded at least 2.5 million CDR3-containing paired-end reads. The Mint cDNA synthesis kit, primed by a TRBC-specific oligonucleotide, was used to synthesize first-strand cDNA from all RNA. Following uracil-DNA glycosylase treatment, a first 18-cycle PCR with universal primers M1SS and BC2_uni_R was performed on all cDNA. Regarding the original processing steps: For normalization, 1 million high-quality reads, each with a distinct molecular identifier, were randomly selected from each sample. Reads with shared molecular identifiers were discarded instead of being binned into consensus sequences. MiTCR, with a Q25 quality threshold and the strictest error-elimination algorithm, was used for CDR3 identification, clonotype clustering and error correction. A nonparametric unseen species model using Euler transformation provided a lower-bound estimate of total TCR beta diversity. TCRdb redid the processing of the public reads, applying fastp at Q25 and MiXCR, and retained in-frame beta chains. Each entry merges the rows of one CDR3 protein and shows their most common DNA and genes. TCRdb's processing, not the study's, gives the V and J calls here. The sample table records around 970,000 distinct CDR3 sequences; roughly 51% of these occur just once. Roughly 23% of the sample comes from the top ten.

The full study reports these points: Compared with the aged group, the long-lived group had more naive CD4+ T cells, fewer expanded clones and increased TCR diversity, a pattern suggesting age selection. Because donor CMV infection status was unknown, age-related changes in expanded clonotypes were potentially confounded. Observed TCR beta diversity per million T cells fell roughly linearly with age, and a significant reduction was already apparent by age about 36. Bulk unsorted PBMC profiling prevented conclusive comparison of naive and antigen-experienced compartments. Estimates of total diversity based on one million sequenced T cells were considered lower bounds and underestimates. Observed TCR beta diversity correlated strongly with the percentage of naive T cells measured by flow cytometry.

Donors were around 37 systemically healthy Caucasian individuals from Russia aged roughly 6 to 90 years. Approximately 9.3 milliliters of peripheral blood were drawn from each donor into EDTA-treated Vacutainer tubes. PBMCs were isolated by Ficoll-Paque density-gradient centrifugation, with at least 7 million obtained per sample. Trizol reagent was used to extract total RNA from PBMCs, with at least 5 micrograms per sample. The percentages of naive CD45RAhigh/CD27high T cells were determined by flow cytometry on a PBMC aliquot from every donor. For CDR1 and CDR2, the germline V gene lists SGHTA and FQGNSA. At the junction V is shortened by 6 bases and J by 4 bases, with 16 bases in between. The CDR3 runs 15 amino acids, cysteine and phenylalanine included. Of all the DNA, just the CDR3 is kept, 45 bases in frame from base 1. Comments on this clonotype: Its recognized antigen is unknown. No base qualities exist here, and no much larger clone lies one base off it.

The chain couples TRBV7-2 to TRBJ2-1; possibly the D gene is TRBD1, per 6 matching bases. What was sequenced was blood. This clonotype originated in a woman aged 60-75 years in good health. Here is the DNA: TGTGCCAGCAGGGAGAGGAAGGGGGTTTACAATGAGCAGTTCTTC. This codes for CASRERKGVYNEQFF. With the portions outside the CDR3 filled from the reference TRBV7-2 and TRBJ2-1 genes, the complete variable region becomes GAGVSQSPSNKVTEKGKDVELRCDPISGHTALYWYRQSLGQGLEFLIYFQGNSAPDKSGLPSDRFSAERTGGSVSTLTIQRTQQEDSAVYLCASRERKGVYNEQFFGPGTRLTVL.